The rows below give T cell receptor beta chains drawn from one sample of a study of response to subunit inactivated influenza vaccine. TCRdb fed the RT-PCR reads into MiXCR, producing one record per CDR3 protein. Of 200,000 to 300,000 distinct CDR3 sequences listed, 10% to 15% were seen once; the top ten hold approximately 7.8%. Specimen: non-naive T cells sorted from PBMCs, collected about 14 days before vaccination. Receptors were obtained from a middle-aged man who received an inactivated influenza vaccine. CDR3s include the opening cysteine and the closing phenylalanine or tryptophan. A D gene is named only where the DNA matches it firmly. Clone size is not always given. Where it is, it says once, few, many or a class for expanded clones.

V gene	clone size	J gene	D gene	CDR3 protein	CDR3 DNA
TRBV9	NA	TRBJ2-2	NA	CASSVGLGALNTGELFF	TGTGCCAGCAGCGTAGGATTGGGGGCCTTGAACACCGGGGAGCTGTTTTTT
TRBV29-1	many	TRBJ1-3	NA	CSGQETSGNTIYF	TGCAGCGGACAGGAGACCTCCGGAAACACCATATATTTT
TRBV7-2	NA	TRBJ2-1	NA	CASSLAVNEQFF	TGTGCCAGCAGCCTGGCGGTGAACGAGCAGTTCTTC
TRBV10-2	NA	TRBJ1-2	TRBD1	CASSDGDRGGYTF	TGCGCCAGCAGTGACGGCGACAGGGGTGGCTACACCTTC
TRBV9	few	TRBJ2-1	TRBD1	CASSVGQGIYNEQFF	TGTGCCAGCAGCGTAGGACAGGGGATTTACAATGAGCAGTTCTTC
TRBV6-2/TRBV6-3	many	TRBJ1-6	NA	CASSYGRSSPLHF	TGTGCCAGCAGTTATGGGAGGAGTTCACCCCTCCACTTT
TRBV25-1	few	TRBJ1-6	TRBD1	CASSGDRALHF	TGTGCCAGCAGTGGGGACAGGGCCCTCCACTTT
TRBV7-9	few	TRBJ2-3	NA	CASSLGSPDTQYF	TGTGCCAGCAGCTTAGGCAGTCCAGATACGCAGTATTTT
TRBV30	NA	TRBJ2-5	NA	CAWSGGSETQYF	TGTGCCTGGAGTGGTGGATCGGAGACCCAGTACTTC
TRBV7-9	NA	TRBJ2-1	NA	CASSHRDPAYNEQFF	TGTGCCAGCAGCCACCGGGACCCCGCCTACAATGAGCAGTTCTTC
TRBV29-1	many	TRBJ1-1	NA	CSVEKNEAFF	TGCAGCGTAGAGAAAAACGAAGCTTTCTTT
TRBV3-1	many	TRBJ2-1	NA	CASSQDRGSYNEQFF	TGTGCCAGCAGCCAAGATCGCGGGTCGTACAATGAGCAGTTCTTC
TRBV7-9	many	TRBJ2-3	TRBD2	CASSPRGGTTDTQYF	TGTGCCAGCAGCCCGCGGGGGGGCACCACAGATACGCAGTATTTT
TRBV27	few	TRBJ2-1	NA	CASSFLDLPSYNEQFF	TGTGCCAGCAGTTTCTTGGATTTACCTTCCTACAATGAGCAGTTCTTC
TRBV20-1	few	TRBJ1-2	NA	CSVSSGSNWCTF	TGCAGTGTATCTTCGGGGAGTAATTGGTGCACCTTC
TRBV11-2	NA	TRBJ2-5	NA	CASSLDGTQYF	TGTGCCAGCAGCTTAGATGGGACCCAGTACTTC
TRBV11-3	NA	TRBJ2-5	TRBD1	CASSPPGQGQETQYF	TGTGCCAGCAGCCCCCCGGGACAGGGTCAAGAGACCCAGTACTTC
TRBV7-9	few	TRBJ1-6	NA	CASSLGQPGNSPLHF	TGTGCCAGCAGCTTAGGACAACCTGGCAATTCACCCCTCCACTTT
TRBV5-1	NA	TRBJ2-3	NA	CASTPPGRRPTDTQYF	TGCGCCAGCACCCCCCCGGGAAGACGTCCCACAGATACGCAGTATTTT
TRBV20-1	NA	TRBJ2-5	TRBD2	CSASPRRGETQYF	TGCAGTGCTAGTCCCAGGCGGGGGGAGACCCAGTACTTC
TRBV3-1	few	TRBJ2-1	TRBD2	CASSQRSGSSYNEQFF	TGTGCCAGCAGCCAACGGAGCGGGAGCTCCTACAATGAGCAGTTCTTC
TRBV13	few	TRBJ2-3	TRBD1	CASSKATGVRTDTQYF	TGTGCCAGCAGCAAGGCGACAGGGGTGCGCACAGATACGCAGTATTTT
TRBV6-1	NA	TRBJ2-7	TRBD1	CASRAGTGIGEQYF	TGTGCCAGCAGAGCCGGGACAGGCATAGGCGAGCAGTACTTC
TRBV7-2	few	TRBJ1-4	TRBD1	CASSELTGPLEKLFF	TGTGCCAGCAGCGAGCTGACAGGGCCTCTTGAAAAACTGTTTTTT
TRBV4-3	many	TRBJ2-1	TRBD1	CASSQGQGPYEQFF	TGCGCCAGCAGCCAGGGACAGGGACCCTATGAGCAGTTCTTC
TRBV7-2	NA	TRBJ2-2	NA	CASSPPGRARSTGELFF	TGTGCCAGCAGCCCCCCCGGTCGGGCTCGGAGCACCGGGGAGCTGTTTTTT
TRBV20-1	many	TRBJ2-1	NA	CSARDGGGGSYNEQFF	TGCAGTGCTAGAGATGGGGGAGGGGGCTCCTACAATGAGCAGTTCTTC
TRBV12-3/TRBV12-4	NA	TRBJ1-5	TRBD1	CASSLGTGGFQPQHF	TGTGCCAGCAGTTTAGGGACAGGGGGCTTTCAGCCCCAGCATTTT
TRBV18	NA	TRBJ2-1	TRBD1	CASSSDRGREQFF	TGTGCCAGCTCATCCGACAGGGGGCGTGAGCAGTTCTTC
TRBV30	many	TRBJ1-1	NA	CAWSSWDTEAFF	TGTGCCTGGAGCTCATGGGACACTGAAGCTTTCTTT
TRBV20-1	NA	TRBJ2-1	TRBD1	CSATRGSHNEQFF	TGCAGTGCTACCAGGGGGAGCCACAATGAGCAGTTCTTC
TRBV10-3	NA	TRBJ2-3	TRBD2	CAISESLTSGTDTQYF	TGTGCCATCAGTGAGTCTTTGACTAGCGGGACAGATACGCAGTATTTT
TRBV3-1	many	TRBJ1-3	NA	CASSQPLTGGGNTIYF	TGTGCCAGCAGCCAACCCCTCACTGGGGGGGGAAACACCATATATTTT
TRBV4-1	NA	TRBJ2-3	TRBD2	CASSQDLVIAGGRSSTDTQYF	TGCGCCAGCAGCCAAGATTTGGTAATAGCGGGGGGTAGGTCAAGCACAGATACGCAGTATTTT
TRBV5-1	few	TRBJ1-2	NA	CASSPGGVTGDGYTF	TGCGCCAGCAGCCCGGGGGGGGTCACGGGTGATGGCTACACCTTC
TRBV5-5	NA	TRBJ2-6	NA	CASSLGGNSGANVLTF	TGTGCCAGCAGCTTGGGAGGAAACTCTGGGGCCAACGTCCTGACTTTC
TRBV2	NA	TRBJ1-4	TRBD1	CASSATGTVREKLFF	TGTGCCAGCAGTGCGACCGGGACAGTTCGTGAAAAACTGTTTTTT
TRBV28	many	TRBJ2-1	NA	CASSSISGVYNEQFF	TGTGCCAGCAGCTCGATTAGCGGAGTCTACAATGAGCAGTTCTTC
TRBV2	few	TRBJ1-5	NA	CASRGEWSNQPQHF	TGTGCCAGCCGGGGGGAATGGAGCAATCAGCCCCAGCATTTT
TRBV4-2	NA	TRBJ2-2	TRBD1	CASSQGTGDSTGELFF	TGTGCCAGCAGCCAAGGCACAGGGGATAGTACCGGGGAGCTGTTTTTT
TRBV7-2	NA	TRBJ2-7	NA	CASSSRGGTREQYF	TGTGCCAGCAGCTCTCGAGGGGGTACGCGGGAGCAGTACTTC
TRBV29-1	few	TRBJ1-3	NA	CSVLPDFSGNTIYF	TGCAGCGTTCTGCCGGATTTCTCTGGAAACACCATATATTTT
TRBV27	NA	TRBJ2-1	NA	CASSLGGIRNNEQFF	TGTGCCAGCAGTTTAGGAGGTATTCGAAACAATGAGCAGTTCTTC
TRBV6-1	few	TRBJ1-1	TRBD1	CASSRMGQKNTEAFF	TGTGCCAGCAGTAGGATGGGACAGAAGAACACTGAAGCTTTCTTT
TRBV29-1	few	TRBJ1-5	NA	CSVGQASNQPQHF	TGCAGCGTTGGCCAGGCAAGCAATCAGCCCCAGCATTTT
TRBV5-1	few	TRBJ1-4	NA	CASSQIGDEKLFF	TGCGCCAGCAGCCAGATAGGGGATGAAAAACTGTTTTTT
TRBV12-3/TRBV12-4	few	TRBJ1-3	TRBD1	CASSRTGAGNTIYF	TGTGCCAGCAGCCGTACAGGGGCTGGAAACACCATATATTTT
TRBV27	many	TRBJ1-5	TRBD1	CASKSSRTGIGPQHF	TGTGCCAGCAAAAGTTCGAGGACAGGGATCGGGCCCCAGCATTTT
TRBV24-1	few	TRBJ2-3	NA	CATSAPGAGTASDTQYF	TGTGCCACCAGTGCCCCCGGTGCAGGGACCGCGTCCGATACGCAGTATTTT
TRBV5-4	few	TRBJ2-1	NA	CASSLELEQFF	TGTGCCAGCAGCTTGGAGCTTGAGCAGTTCTTC